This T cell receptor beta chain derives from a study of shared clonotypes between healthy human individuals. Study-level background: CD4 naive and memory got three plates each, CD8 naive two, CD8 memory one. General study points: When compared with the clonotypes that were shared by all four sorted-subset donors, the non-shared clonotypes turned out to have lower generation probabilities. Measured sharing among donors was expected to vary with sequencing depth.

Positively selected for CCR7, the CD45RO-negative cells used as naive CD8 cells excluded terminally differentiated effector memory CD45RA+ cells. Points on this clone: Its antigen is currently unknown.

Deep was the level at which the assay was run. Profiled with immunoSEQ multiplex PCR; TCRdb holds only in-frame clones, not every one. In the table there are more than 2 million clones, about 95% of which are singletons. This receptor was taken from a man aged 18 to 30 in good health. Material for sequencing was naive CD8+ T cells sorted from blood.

This CDR3 reads CASSFGVTYEQYF. The CDR3 DNA follows: TGTGCCAGCAGCTTCGGGGTAACCTACGAGCAGTACTTC. The rearrangement uses TRBV28 and TRBJ2-7; D possibly corresponds to TRBD2 (5 bases). The CDR3 spans 13 residues. The germline V and J ends were trimmed by 6 bases and 2 bases, with 11 bases remaining between them. Germline V gives CDR1 MDHEN, CDR2 SYDVKM.